One T cell receptor (beta chain) is described in this entry. The CDR3 has 13 residues. The ends were cut back, 4 bases at V and 5 bases at J, with 9 bases in the middle. This sample is part of a study of patients and donors after allogeneic stem cell transplantation. TCRdb passed the RT-PCR reads through MiXCR, listing each CDR3 protein once. The sample comprises approximately 57,000 distinct CDR3 sequences, roughly 15% of which are singletons, and approximately 32% rests with the top ten. The TCR was taken from a human donor who was either an allogeneic HSCT recipient or a stem cell or donor lymphocyte infusion donor (not recorded which). It is not recorded whose cells these are; they may come from a transplant donor. The sample was blood, either unsorted or a sorted T cell fraction (not recorded which). The chain combines TRBV12-3 or TRBV12-4 with TRBJ2-1, with unresolved D. The CDR3 loop reads CASSSSRDNEQFF. The CDR3 region has the DNA TGTGCCAGCAGTTCCTCACGGGACAATGAGCAGTTCTTC.